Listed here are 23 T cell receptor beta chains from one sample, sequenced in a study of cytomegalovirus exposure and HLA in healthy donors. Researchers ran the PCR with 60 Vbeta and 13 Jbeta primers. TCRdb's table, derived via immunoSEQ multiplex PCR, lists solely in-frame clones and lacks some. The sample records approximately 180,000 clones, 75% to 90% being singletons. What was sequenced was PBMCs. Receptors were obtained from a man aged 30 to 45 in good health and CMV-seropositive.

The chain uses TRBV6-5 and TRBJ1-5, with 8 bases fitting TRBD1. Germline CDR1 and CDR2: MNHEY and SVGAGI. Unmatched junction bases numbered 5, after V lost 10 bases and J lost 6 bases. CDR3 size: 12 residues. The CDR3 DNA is TGTGCCATCGGACAGGGCGGTCAGCCCCAGCATTTT. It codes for CAIGQGGQPQHF.

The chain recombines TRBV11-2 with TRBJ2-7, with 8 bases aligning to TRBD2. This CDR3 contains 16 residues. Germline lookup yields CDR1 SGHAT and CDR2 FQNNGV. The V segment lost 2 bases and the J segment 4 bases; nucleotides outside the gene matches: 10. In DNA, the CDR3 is TGTGCCAGCAGCTTACGTTCATGGGCGGGAGGTTACGAGCAGTACTTC. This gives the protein CASSLRSWAGGYEQYF. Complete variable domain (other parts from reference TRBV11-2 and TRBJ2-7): EAGVAQSPRYKIIEKRQSVAFWCNPISGHATLYWYQQILGQGPKLLIQFQNNGVVDDSQLPKDRFSAERLKGVDSTLKIQPAKLEDSAVYLCASSLRSWAGGYEQYFGPGTRLTVT.

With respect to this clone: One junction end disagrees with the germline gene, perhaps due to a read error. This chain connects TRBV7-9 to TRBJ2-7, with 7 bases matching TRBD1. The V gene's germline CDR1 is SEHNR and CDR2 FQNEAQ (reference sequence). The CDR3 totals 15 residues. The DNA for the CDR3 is TGTTCCAGCAGCTCAGGGGGTGACCTTATATACGAGCAGTACTTC. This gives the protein CSSSSGGDLIYEQYF.

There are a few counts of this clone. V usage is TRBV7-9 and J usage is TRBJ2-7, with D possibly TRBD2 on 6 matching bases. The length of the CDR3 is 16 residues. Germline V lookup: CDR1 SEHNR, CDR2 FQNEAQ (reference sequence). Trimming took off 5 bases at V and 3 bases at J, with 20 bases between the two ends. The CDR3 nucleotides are TGTGCCAGCAGCGTCCCTTTGGGGGGAAGCGTCTACGAGCAGTACTTC. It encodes CASSVPLGGSVYEQYF.

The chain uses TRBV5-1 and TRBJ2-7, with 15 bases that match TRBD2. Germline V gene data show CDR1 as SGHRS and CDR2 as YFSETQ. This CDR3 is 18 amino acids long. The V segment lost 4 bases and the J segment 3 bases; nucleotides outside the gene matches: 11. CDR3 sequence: CASSPRTSGRARGYEQYF. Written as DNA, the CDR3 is TGCGCCAGCAGCCCACGGACTAGCGGGAGGGCCAGAGGCTACGAGCAGTACTTC.

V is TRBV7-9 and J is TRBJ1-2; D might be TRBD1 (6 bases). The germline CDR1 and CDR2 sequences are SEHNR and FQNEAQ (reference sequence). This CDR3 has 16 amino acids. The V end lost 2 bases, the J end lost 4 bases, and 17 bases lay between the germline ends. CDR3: CASSLRGGRRSYGYTF. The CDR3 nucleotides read TGTGCCAGCAGCTTAAGGGGGGGCAGGCGCTCCTATGGCTACACCTTC.

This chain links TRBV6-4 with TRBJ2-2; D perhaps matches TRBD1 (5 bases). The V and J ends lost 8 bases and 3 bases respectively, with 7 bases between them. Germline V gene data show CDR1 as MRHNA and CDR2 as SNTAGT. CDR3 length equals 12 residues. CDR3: CASLGHTGELFF. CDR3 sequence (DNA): TGTGCCAGCTTGGGGCACACCGGGGAGCTGTTTTTT.

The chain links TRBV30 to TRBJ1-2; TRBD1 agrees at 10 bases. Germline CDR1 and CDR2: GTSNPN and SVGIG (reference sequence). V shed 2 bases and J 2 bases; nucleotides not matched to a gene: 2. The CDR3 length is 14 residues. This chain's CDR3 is CAWSLGQGNYGYTF. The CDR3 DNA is TGTGCCTGGAGTTTGGGACAGGGGAACTATGGCTACACCTTC.

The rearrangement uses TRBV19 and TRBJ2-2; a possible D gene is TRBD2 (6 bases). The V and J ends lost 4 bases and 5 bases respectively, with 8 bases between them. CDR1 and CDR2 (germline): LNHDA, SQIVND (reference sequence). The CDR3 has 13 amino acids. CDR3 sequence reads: CASSNRGTGELFF. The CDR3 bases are TGTGCCAGTAGTAATCGGGGGACCGGGGAGCTGTTTTTT.

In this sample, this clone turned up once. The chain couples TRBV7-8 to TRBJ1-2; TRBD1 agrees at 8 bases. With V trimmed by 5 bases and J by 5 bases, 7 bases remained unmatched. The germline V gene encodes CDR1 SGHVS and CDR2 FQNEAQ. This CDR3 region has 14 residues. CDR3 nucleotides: TGTGCCAGCAGCCCTGACAGGGGTATTTATGGCTACACCTTC. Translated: CASSPDRGIYGYTF.

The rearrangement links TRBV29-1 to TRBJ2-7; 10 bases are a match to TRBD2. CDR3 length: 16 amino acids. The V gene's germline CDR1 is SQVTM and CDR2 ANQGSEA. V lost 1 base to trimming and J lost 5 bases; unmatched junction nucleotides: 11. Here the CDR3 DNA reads TGCAGCGTTGAAGGGTACTCTAGCGGGAGTGGAAACGAGCAGTACTTC. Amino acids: CSVEGYSSGSGNEQYF.

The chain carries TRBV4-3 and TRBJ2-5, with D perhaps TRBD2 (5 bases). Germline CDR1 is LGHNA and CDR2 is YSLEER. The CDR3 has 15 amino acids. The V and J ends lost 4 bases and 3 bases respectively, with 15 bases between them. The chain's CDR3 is CASSPLGSGKETQYF. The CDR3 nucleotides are TGCGCCAGCAGCCCCCTGGGGTCCGGGAAAGAGACCCAGTACTTC.

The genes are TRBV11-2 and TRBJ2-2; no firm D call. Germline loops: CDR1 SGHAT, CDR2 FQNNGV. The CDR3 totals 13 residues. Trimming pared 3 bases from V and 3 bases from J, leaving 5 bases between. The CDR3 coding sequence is TGTGCCAGCAGCTTTACAGACACCGGGGAGCTGTTTTTT. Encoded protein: CASSFTDTGELFF.

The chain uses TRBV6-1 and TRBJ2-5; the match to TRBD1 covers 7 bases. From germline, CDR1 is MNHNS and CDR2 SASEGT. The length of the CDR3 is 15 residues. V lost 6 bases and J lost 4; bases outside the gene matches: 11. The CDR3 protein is CASRGNRGWRETQYF. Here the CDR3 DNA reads TGTGCCAGCAGGGGGAACAGGGGTTGGCGAGAGACCCAGTACTTC.

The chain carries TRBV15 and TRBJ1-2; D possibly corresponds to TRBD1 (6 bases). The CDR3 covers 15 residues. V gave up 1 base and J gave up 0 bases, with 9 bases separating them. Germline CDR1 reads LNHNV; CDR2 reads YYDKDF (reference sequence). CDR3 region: CATSRGHRANYGYTF. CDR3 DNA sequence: TGTGCCACCAGCAGAGGGCACAGGGCTAACTATGGCTACACCTTC.

The DNA of the CDR3 is TGTGCCAGCTCACGTGGGCCTAGCGGGGTCAGCACAGATACGCAGTATTTT. Translating gives CASSRGPSGVSTDTQYF. This sequence joins TRBV18 and TRBJ2-3, with 9 bases identical to TRBD2. The trim removed 4 bases at V and 0 bases at J, leaving 8 bases unmatched. The CDR3 totals 17 residues. Germline V CDR1 and CDR2: KGHSH, LQKENI. The full variable domain, completed using reference TRBV18 and TRBJ2-3, is NAGVMQNPRHLVRRRGQEARLRCSPMKGHSHVYWYRQLPEEGLKFMVYLQKENIIDESGMPKERFSAEFPKEGPSILRIQQVVRGDSAAYFCASSRGPSGVSTDTQYFGPGTRLTVL.

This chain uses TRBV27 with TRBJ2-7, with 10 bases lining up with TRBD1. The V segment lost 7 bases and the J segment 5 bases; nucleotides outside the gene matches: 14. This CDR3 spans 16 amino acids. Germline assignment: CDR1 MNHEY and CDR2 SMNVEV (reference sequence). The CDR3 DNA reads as TGTGCCAGCAAAATCCTTGACAGGGGGCGCTTCCACGAGCAGTACTTC. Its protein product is CASKILDRGRFHEQYF.

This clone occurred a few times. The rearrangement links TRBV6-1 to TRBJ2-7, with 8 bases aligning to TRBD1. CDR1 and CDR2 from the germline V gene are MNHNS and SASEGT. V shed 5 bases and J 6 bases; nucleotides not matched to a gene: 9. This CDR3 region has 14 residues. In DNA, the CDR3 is TGTGCCAGCAGTCTCACAGGGGGGTTCTCCGAGCAGTACTTC. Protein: CASSLTGGFSEQYF.

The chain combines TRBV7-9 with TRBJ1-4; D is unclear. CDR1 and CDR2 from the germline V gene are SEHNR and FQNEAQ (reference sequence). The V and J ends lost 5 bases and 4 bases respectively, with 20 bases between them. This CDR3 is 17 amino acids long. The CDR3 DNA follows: TGTGCCAGCAGCACAACCGCCCGGACTACTCTTAATGAAAAACTGTTTTTT. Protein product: CASSTTARTTLNEKLFF.

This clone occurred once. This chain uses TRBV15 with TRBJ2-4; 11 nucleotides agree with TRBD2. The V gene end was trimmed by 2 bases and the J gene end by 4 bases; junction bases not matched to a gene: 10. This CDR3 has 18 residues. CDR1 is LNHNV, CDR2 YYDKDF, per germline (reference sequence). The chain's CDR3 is CATSRLSLAGGPKNIQYF. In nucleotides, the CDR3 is TGTGCCACCAGCAGACTTAGTTTAGCGGGAGGGCCTAAAAACATTCAGTACTTC.

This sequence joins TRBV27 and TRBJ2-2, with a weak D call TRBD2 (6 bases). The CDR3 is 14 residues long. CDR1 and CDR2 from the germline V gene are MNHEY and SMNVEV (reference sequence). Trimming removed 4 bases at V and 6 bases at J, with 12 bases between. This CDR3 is CASSWTTSAGELFF. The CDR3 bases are TGTGCCAGCAGTTGGACGACTAGTGCCGGGGAGCTGTTTTTT.

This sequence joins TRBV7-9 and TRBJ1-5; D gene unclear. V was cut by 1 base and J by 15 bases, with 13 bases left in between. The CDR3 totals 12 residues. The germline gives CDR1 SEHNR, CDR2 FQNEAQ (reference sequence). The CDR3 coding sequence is TGTGCCAGCAGCTTAGGAAGTTCGGGAGGGCATTTT. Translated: CASSLGSSGGHF.

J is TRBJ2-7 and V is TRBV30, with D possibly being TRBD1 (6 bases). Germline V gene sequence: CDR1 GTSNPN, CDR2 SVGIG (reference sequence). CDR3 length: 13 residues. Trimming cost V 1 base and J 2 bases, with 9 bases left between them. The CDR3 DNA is TGTGCCTGGAGTGGAGACAGGACCTACGAGCAGTACTTC. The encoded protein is CAWSGDRTYEQYF.